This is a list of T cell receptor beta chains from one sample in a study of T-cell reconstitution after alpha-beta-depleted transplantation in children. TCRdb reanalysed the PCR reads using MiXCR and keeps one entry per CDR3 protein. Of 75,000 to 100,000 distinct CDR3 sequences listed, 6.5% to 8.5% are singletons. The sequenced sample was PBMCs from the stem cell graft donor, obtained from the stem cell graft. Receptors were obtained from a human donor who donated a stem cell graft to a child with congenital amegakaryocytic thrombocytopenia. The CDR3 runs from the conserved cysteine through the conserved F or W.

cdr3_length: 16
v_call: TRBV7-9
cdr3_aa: CASSAYRGLSTGELFF

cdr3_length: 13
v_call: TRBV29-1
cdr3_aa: CSVDFGGFGEAFF

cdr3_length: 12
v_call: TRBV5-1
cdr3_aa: CASSLNSDEQYF

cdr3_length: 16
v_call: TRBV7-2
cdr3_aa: CASSLARSGRADTQYF

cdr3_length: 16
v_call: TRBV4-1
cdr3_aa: CASSQDQGVPNTEAFF

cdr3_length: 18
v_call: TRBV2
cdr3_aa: CATTGETSGTSRGYEQYF

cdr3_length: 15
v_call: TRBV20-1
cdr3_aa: CTPKLASSSYNEQFF

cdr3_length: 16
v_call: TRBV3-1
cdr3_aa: CASSQDSSAGGETQYF

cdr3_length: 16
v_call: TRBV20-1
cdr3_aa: CSAFPGLAGGPPELFF

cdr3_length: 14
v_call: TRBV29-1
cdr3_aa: CSVANSISTDTQYF

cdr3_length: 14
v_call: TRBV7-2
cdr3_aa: CASSLAKSGNTIYF

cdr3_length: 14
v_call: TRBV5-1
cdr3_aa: CASSLVPGTAEAFF

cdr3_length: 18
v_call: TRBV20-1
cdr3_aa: CRAQARGLAVLAKNIQYF

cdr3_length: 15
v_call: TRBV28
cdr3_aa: CASSAAPTELYGYTF

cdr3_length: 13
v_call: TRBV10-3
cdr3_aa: CAISESMGTEAFF

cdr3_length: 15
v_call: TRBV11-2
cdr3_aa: CASSLAGAGLETQYF

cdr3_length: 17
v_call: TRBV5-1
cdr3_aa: CASSLSGGRSGANVLTF